A single sample gave rise to the 28 T cell receptor beta chains below, sequenced in a study of blood T cell repertoires in COVID-19. The method was immunoSEQ multiplex PCR; TCRdb's version includes in-frame clones alone and lacks a portion of them. The sample includes about 120,000 clones, 85% of them seen just once. Specimen: peripheral blood. All receptors derive from a man between 60 and 75 years old with acute or convalescent COVID-19.

V gene TRBV6-6 combines with J gene TRBJ2-1; 7 nucleotides match TRBD1. This CDR3 has 16 amino acids. The germline V gene has CDR1 MNHNY and CDR2 SVGAGI (reference sequence). V gave up 7 bases and J gave up 3 bases; unmatched junction bases: 12. The CDR3 region has the DNA TGTGCCAGCATCTTAAGGACCGGACAGGTCTACAATGAGCAGTTCTTC. Translation gives CASILRTGQVYNEQFF.

The V and J genes are TRBV4-1 and TRBJ2-7; tentative D call: TRBD2 (5 bases). Per the germline V gene, CDR1 is MGHRA and CDR2 is YSYEKL. The CDR3 consists of 15 residues. Trimming shortened V by 0 bases and J by 3 bases, and 12 bases separated the two germline ends. Written as DNA, the CDR3 is TGCGCCAGCAGCCAAGAACGAGGAGGAGTCTACGAGCAGTACTTC. It translates to CASSQERGGVYEQYF.

V and J are TRBV10-3 and TRBJ2-3, with 8 bases matching TRBD2. CDR1 is ENHRY and CDR2 is SYGVKD in the germline V gene. J gave up 0 bases and V 8 bases, and 1 base lay outside the gene matches. The CDR3 totals 13 residues. The CDR3 DNA sequence: TGTGCCATCGGACTAGCAAGCACAGATACGCAGTATTTT. As protein: CAIGLASTDTQYF.

CDR3 region: CASSPGTGGSYEQYF. CDR3 nucleotides: TGTGCCAGCAGCCCCGGGACAGGGGGATCCTACGAGCAGTACTTC. This chain links TRBV11-2 with TRBJ2-7, with TRBD1 identical over 11 bases. Germline values: CDR1 SGHAT, CDR2 FQNNGV. This CDR3 is 15 amino acids long. Trimming at V came to 5 bases and at J to 1 base, leaving 4 bases not matched to a gene.

The chain recombines TRBV12-3 or TRBV12-4 with TRBJ2-3; 8 bases map to TRBD1. V lost 5 bases to trimming and J lost 3 bases; unmatched junction nucleotides: 1. The CDR3 runs 13 residues. The CDR3 loop reads CASSTGGTDTQYF. The CDR3 DNA is TGTGCCAGCAGTACAGGGGGAACAGATACGCAGTATTTT.

The V gene is TRBV6-1, the J gene TRBJ2-5; 9 nucleotides line up with TRBD1. The V gene end was trimmed by 4 bases and the J gene end by 7 bases; junction bases not matched to a gene: 13. The germline CDR1 and CDR2 sequences are MNHNS and SASEGT. There are 16 residues in the CDR3. The CDR3 is CASSGTPGQGEGTQYF. In nucleotides, the CDR3 is TGTGCCAGCAGTGGTACCCCGGGACAGGGCGAGGGGACCCAGTACTTC.

The chain has TRBV4-2 and TRBJ2-7, with TRBD1 identical over 10 bases. The J segment lost 3 bases and the V segment lost 1 base, leaving 9 bases of the junction unmatched. Germline CDR1 is LGHNA and CDR2 is YNFKEQ. The CDR3 contains 17 residues. The CDR3 DNA reads TGTGCCAGCAGCCAAGCTCTCCGGACAGGGGGTGACTACGAGCAGTACTTC. Translated: CASSQALRTGGDYEQYF.

The gene calls are TRBV4-3 and TRBJ2-7; 7 bases match TRBD1. Germline assignment: CDR1 LGHNA and CDR2 YSLEER. Trimming took 1 base from V and 2 from J; bases not matched to a gene: 2. The CDR3 length is 14 residues. CDR3 sequence reads: CASSQGTGTYEQYF. CDR3 DNA sequence: TGCGCCAGCAGCCAAGGGACAGGTACCTACGAGCAGTACTTC.

The chain is built from TRBV7-2 and TRBJ2-7, with D possibly being TRBD2 (6 bases). This CDR3 contains 16 residues. Germline CDR1 is SGHTA and CDR2 is FQGNSA. The V gene lost 5 bases and the J gene lost 1 base, with 18 bases spanning the gap. CDR3 coding DNA: TGTGCCAGCAGCCAACGACGGGGGAGTAGGTCCTACGAGCAGTACTTC. Translation: CASSQRRGSRSYEQYF.

This chain connects TRBV7-9 to TRBJ2-7, with 10 bases identical to TRBD1. The germline V gene has CDR1 SEHNR and CDR2 FQNEAQ (reference sequence). The CDR3 is 14 amino acids. Unmatched junction bases numbered 8, after V lost 6 bases and J lost 6 bases. CDR3 coding DNA: TGTGCCAGCAGAACCGGGACAGGGGTGGGCGAGCAGTACTTC. Translated: CASRTGTGVGEQYF.

This clone has just one count. The CDR3 loop is CASSYTGDRDSPLHF. For the CDR3, the DNA is TGTGCCAGCAGTTACACAGGGGACCGGGACTCACCCCTCCACTTT. J is TRBJ1-6 and V is TRBV6-6; 7 nucleotides agree with TRBD1. CDR1 is MNHNY and CDR2 is SVGAGI in the germline V gene (reference sequence). The trim removed 2 bases at V and 10 bases at J, leaving 8 bases unmatched. The CDR3 sequence is 15 residues long.

This clone has just one count. V is TRBV5-1 and J is TRBJ2-7; D perhaps matches TRBD2 (5 bases). The CDR3 extends over 18 amino acids. In germline, CDR1 is SGHRS, CDR2 YFSETQ. Trimming left V 1 base short and J 3 bases short, with 23 bases between. CDR3 region: CASSLRGSAGSALYEQYF. DNA for the CDR3: TGCGCCAGCAGCTTGCGGGGATCGGCGGGCTCTGCTCTCTACGAGCAGTACTTC.

This rearrangement joins TRBV19 to TRBJ1-6; D is uncertain. With 3 bases removed from V and 0 bases from J, the gap between germline ends came to 15 bases. The CDR3 consists of 18 residues. CDR1 is LNHDA, CDR2 SQIVND, per germline (reference sequence). The CDR3 reads CASSMESGRYSYNSPLHF. In DNA, the CDR3 is TGTGCCAGTAGTATGGAAAGTGGGAGATACTCCTATAATTCACCCCTCCACTTT.

The chain recombines TRBV7-9 with TRBJ2-7; 7 bases align to TRBD2. The germline gives CDR1 SEHNR, CDR2 FQNEAQ (reference sequence). V was clipped by 4 bases and J by 3 bases; unmatched bases: 9. The CDR3 is 15 residues long. CDR3: CASSSASAGDYEQYF. For the CDR3, the DNA is TGTGCCAGCAGCTCCGCCTCCGCGGGAGACTACGAGCAGTACTTC. The full variable domain, with the rest looked up from reference TRBV7-9 and TRBJ2-7, is DTGVSQNPRHKITKRGQNVTFRCDPISEHNRLYWYRQTLGQGPEFLTYFQNEAQLEKSRLLSDRFSAERPKGSFSTLEIQRTEQGDSAMYLCASSSASAGDYEQYFGPGTRLTVT.

This rearrangement joins TRBV9 to TRBJ2-7; 8 nucleotides align to TRBD2. The CDR3 consists of 14 residues. The germline V gene encodes CDR1 SGDLS and CDR2 YYNGEE. J lost 6 bases, V lost 4 bases, and 9 bases had no gene match. CDR3 nucleotide sequence: TGTGCCAGCAGCACAGGACTAGCTGGGGTCGAGCAGTACTTC. This encodes CASSTGLAGVEQYF.

This clone has only one observation. The chain has TRBV9 and TRBJ2-5; 12 nucleotides agree with TRBD2. This CDR3 spans 21 amino acids. CDR1 is SGDLS and CDR2 is YYNGEE in the germline V gene. The trim removed 0 bases at V and 5 bases at J, leaving 20 bases unmatched. As DNA, the CDR3 is TGTGCCAGCAGCGTAGGAACGGGGTACGCCCGTCTAGCGGGAGGGCAGGAGACCCAGTACTTC. Its translation is CASSVGTGYARLAGGQETQYF.

The chain employs TRBV19 and TRBJ2-7; 9 bases align to TRBD2. CDR3 size: 17 residues. V dropped 4 bases and J dropped 2; count of bases not matched to a gene: 12. Germline V gene data show CDR1 as LNHDA and CDR2 as SQIVND (reference sequence). The CDR3 is CASSTSGRRILTYEQYF. CDR3 DNA sequence: TGTGCCAGTAGTACCAGCGGGAGGCGGATACTAACCTACGAGCAGTACTTC.

The chain combines TRBV7-2 with TRBJ1-5; tentatively, D is TRBD1 (5 bases). The CDR3 is 15 residues long. The germline gives CDR1 SGHTA, CDR2 FQGNSA. V was trimmed by 5 bases and J by 9 bases, leaving 20 bases between them. CDR3 coding DNA: TGTGCCAGCAGCCCCCCTCACAGGTACCCTCGGCCCCAGCATTTT. As protein: CASSPPHRYPRPQHF.

The rearrangement uses TRBV25-1 and TRBJ1-1; D is ambiguous. The CDR3 sequence is 13 residues long. Germline V gene lookup returns CDR1 MGHDK and CDR2 SYGVNS. Trimming left V 5 bases short and J 0 bases short, with 7 bases between. The CDR3 DNA follows: TGTGCCAGCAGTCCAGACTTGAACACTGAAGCTTTCTTT. Encoded protein: CASSPDLNTEAFF.

The chain couples TRBV2 to TRBJ1-2; D remains unclear. The CDR3 consists of 13 residues. Trimming removed 10 bases at V and 5 bases at J, with 17 bases between. CDR1 and CDR2 (germline): SNHLY, FYNNEI. CDR3 nucleotide sequence: TGTGCCACCATCCGGGAGGAGAAGTATGGCTACACCTTC. Translation gives CATIREEKYGYTF.

The V gene is TRBV6-5, the J gene TRBJ2-3, with 8 bases fitting TRBD2. The CDR3 spans 15 residues. The germline gives CDR1 MNHEY, CDR2 SVGAGI. The V gene end was trimmed by 5 bases and the J gene end by 5 bases; junction bases not matched to a gene: 9. The CDR3: CASSPAGGLGDTQYF. The CDR3 DNA sequence: TGTGCCAGCAGTCCGGCGGGGGGATTGGGAGATACGCAGTATTTT.

V gene TRBV7-9 combines with J gene TRBJ2-7, with 7 nucleotides matching TRBD2. The V gene end was trimmed by 1 base and the J gene end by 2 bases; junction bases not matched to a gene: 5. The CDR3 is made up of 15 amino acids. Germline CDR1 and CDR2: SEHNR and FQNEAQ (reference sequence). The CDR3 DNA follows: TGTGCCAGCAGCTTAGGGGGGGGTGGCCCCTACGAGCAGTACTTC. This gives the protein CASSLGGGGPYEQYF.

The genes are TRBV6-5 and TRBJ2-1, with D perhaps matching TRBD1 (6 bases). Trimming shortened V by 4 bases and J by 8 bases, and 15 bases separated the two germline ends. The CDR3 runs 14 residues. Germline CDR1 reads MNHEY; CDR2 reads SVGAGI. The CDR3 sequence: CASSSRGKEDEQFF. DNA for the CDR3: TGTGCCAGCAGTTCAAGGGGGAAGGAGGATGAGCAGTTCTTC.

Of note for this clone: The junction and the germline gene differ at one end; a read error may be behind it. V gene TRBV7-9 combines with J gene TRBJ1-1; possibly TRBD1 for D (6 bases). The CDR3 has 16 amino acids. Germline-derived CDR1 and CDR2 are SEHNR and FQNEAQ (reference sequence). The CDR3 DNA is TGTGCCAGCAGCCTAGCCAGGGGCGCGTCGGACACTGAAGCTTTCTTT. Amino acid sequence: CASSLARGASDTEAFF.

This chain joins TRBV6-5 and TRBJ1-3; 8 bases fit TRBD1. The CDR3 totals 15 residues. V shed 6 bases and J 0 bases; nucleotides not matched to a gene: 4. Germline CDR1 reads MNHEY; CDR2 reads SVGAGI. The chain's CDR3 is CASRGQAFSGNTIYF. The CDR3 DNA sequence: TGTGCCAGCAGGGGACAGGCATTCTCTGGAAACACCATATATTTT.

The gene calls are TRBV15 and TRBJ2-7, with a tentative D call TRBD1 (5 bases). Germline lookup yields CDR1 LNHNV and CDR2 YYDKDF (reference sequence). Trimming pared 5 bases from V and 6 bases from J, leaving 11 bases between. The CDR3 runs to 12 residues. The CDR3 region has the DNA TGTGCCACCAGCGAGTGGGGCTCCGAGCAGTACTTC. This sequence encodes CATSEWGSEQYF.

A remark on this clone: This sample also contains other DNA sequences that code for the same CDR3. The chain combines TRBV30 with TRBJ1-5, with a tentative D call TRBD1 (5 bases). This CDR3 spans 15 amino acids. V lost 0 bases, J lost 0 bases, and 9 bases lay in between. Germline CDR1 is GTSNPN and CDR2 is SVGIG (reference sequence). The CDR3 coding sequence is TGTGCCTGGAGTGTACGGGGGGGTAGCAATCAGCCCCAGCATTTT. This translates into CAWSVRGGSNQPQHF.

V is TRBV7-2 and J is TRBJ2-1; D perhaps matches TRBD1 (6 bases). The V end was cut by 2 bases, the J end by 10 bases, with 18 bases between. The germline CDR1 and CDR2 sequences are SGHTA and FQGNSA. The CDR3 totals 15 residues. The CDR3: CASSLLASSRGEQFF. CDR3 DNA: TGTGCCAGCAGCTTACTGGCTAGCTCTAGGGGGGAGCAGTTCTTC.